This T cell receptor (beta chain) was found in a study of shared clonotypes between healthy human individuals. Turning to the study itself: Two female and three male donors aged 18 to 49 were enrolled.

Samples underwent the assay at deep level. Assay: immunoSEQ multiplex PCR; the TCRdb copy retains only in-frame clones and omits some. The sample consists of about 800,000 clones, about 96% of them appearing once. The naive CD8 fraction comprised CD45RO-negative cells positively selected for CCR7 and excluded terminally differentiated effector memory CD45RA+ cells. Study-level findings and limits: Shared across a few donors were around 5% of the naive CD4 clonotypes. Clonotypes which were not shared had lower generation probabilities than clonotypes that all four donors shared.

Concerning this clone itself: Its antigen is not known.

Trimming pared 6 bases from V and 4 bases from J, leaving 14 bases between. CDR1 MNHNY and CDR2 SVGAGI come from the germline V gene (reference sequence). The CDR3 contains 14 residues. Sequenced material: naive CD8+ T cells sorted from blood. This TCR came from a man under 40 in good health. The chain joins TRBV6-6 to TRBJ2-3, with D possibly being TRBD1 (6 bases). The CDR3 DNA reads as TGTGCCAGCAGGAAAACAGGGTTCCCAGATACGCAGTATTTT. It translates to CASRKTGFPDTQYF.